Below, 2 T cell receptor beta chains from the same sample are listed, as sequenced in a study of CD39 and CD103 CD8 tumor-infiltrating T cells. The protocol was immunoSEQ multiplex PCR, while the TCRdb copy is restricted to in-frame clones and leaves out a portion. The sample includes around 7,400 clones, around three fifths of them seen just once. The sample consisted of CD8+ T cells sorted from blood. As to subset: total memory CD8 T cells (CD45RA-CCR7+/-) from blood or uninvolved lymph node. These receptors originate from a human donor with head and neck squamous cell carcinoma.

Only one count was recorded for this clone. The chain combines TRBV19 with TRBJ2-3, with D unresolved. V lost 7 bases and J lost 1, with 12 bases in between. Germline V gives CDR1 LNHDA, CDR2 SQIVND (reference sequence). The CDR3 consists of 14 residues. This CDR3 reads CASTDRGGTDTQYF. CDR3 DNA sequence: TGTGCCAGTACGGACCGAGGTGGCACAGATACGCAGTATTTT.

V and J are TRBV19 and TRBJ2-1; TRBD2 agrees at 7 bases. In germline, CDR1 is LNHDA, CDR2 SQIVND (reference sequence). The CDR3 is 20 residues long. J gave up 5 bases and V 1 base, and 20 bases lay outside the gene matches. CDR3 in amino acids: CASSIGLGLAELGGHNEQFF. In DNA form, the CDR3 reads TGTGCCAGTAGTATAGGGTTGGGGCTAGCGGAGCTGGGCGGCCACAATGAGCAGTTCTTC.